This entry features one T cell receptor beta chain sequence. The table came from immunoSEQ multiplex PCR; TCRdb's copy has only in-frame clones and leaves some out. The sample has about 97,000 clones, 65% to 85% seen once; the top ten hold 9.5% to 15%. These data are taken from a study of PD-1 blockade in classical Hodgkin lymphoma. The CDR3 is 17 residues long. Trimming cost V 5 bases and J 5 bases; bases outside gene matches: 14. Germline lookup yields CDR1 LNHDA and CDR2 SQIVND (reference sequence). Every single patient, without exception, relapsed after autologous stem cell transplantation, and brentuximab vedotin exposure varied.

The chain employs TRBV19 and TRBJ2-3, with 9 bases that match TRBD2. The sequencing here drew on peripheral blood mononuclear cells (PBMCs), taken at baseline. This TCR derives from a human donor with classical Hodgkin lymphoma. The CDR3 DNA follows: TGTGCCAGTAGTCTTCTTAGCGGGAGAAGTCAGGAAGATACGCAGTATTTT. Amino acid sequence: CASSLLSGRSQEDTQYF.